This note documents a single T cell receptor (beta chain) sequence. The CDR3 consists of 14 residues. Losses at the gene ends were 4 bases for V and 3 bases for J; bases not matched to a gene: 6. Germline V gene lookup returns CDR1 SGHDT and CDR2 YYEEEE. The sample is drawn from a study of blood T cell repertoires in COVID-19. As originally analysed: Counts of nucleated cells, estimated from reference gene primer amplification, were obtained. The data were produced by immunoSEQ multiplex PCR, yet TCRdb's version contains in-frame clones alone and is incomplete. D and trimming were read from the DNA, whereas the V and J calls and clone size are those reported in that table. The sample lists roughly 190,000 clones; 75% to 90% were seen once. Which cohort a participant joined came from the clinical history participants gave. Two negative PCRs, clearance, or symptom resolution were required of recovered Cohort 3 donors.

The receptor was isolated from a woman aged 25 to 45 who had recovered from COVID-19. Sequenced input: PBMCs or T cells enriched from blood (not recorded which). V usage is TRBV5-6 and J usage is TRBJ2-7; 8 bases are a match to TRBD1. CDR3 bases: TGTGCCAGCAGCCCCGGGACAGGACACTACGAGCAGTACTTC. The encoded protein is CASSPGTGHYEQYF.